Listed here is a single TCR beta chain. Its antigen is unidentified. The source of the sample is a study of T cell repertoires in cytomegalovirus infection. At the level of the study: Through public TCR beta signatures, both CMV infection and matching HLA type were indicated.

With 2 bases clipped from V and 6 bases from J, the junction kept 10 bases outside the gene matches. Germline assignment: CDR1 MNHEY and CDR2 SVGEGT. The CDR3 spans 17 residues. Broader study findings: Of the TCR beta families, the public ones yielded a cumulative frequency that identified carriers of CMV plus the relevant HLA. The study found HLA-C-restricted CMV-specific TCR beta clonotypes dominating the ex vivo response.

TCRdb reprocessed the reads via MiXCR and lists one record per CDR3 protein. Of 510,000 or so distinct CDR3 sequences listed, about 30% are singletons. This clonotype originated in a human donor in good health (CMV status not recorded). Some clones in this sample may be carry-over from other donors' samples. Sequenced material: PBMCs. This chain links TRBV6-2 or TRBV6-3 with TRBJ2-3; 11 bases align to TRBD2. Here the CDR3 DNA reads TGTGCCAGCAGTTACGGGCTAACTAGCGGGAGAGGCGATACGCAGTATTTT. Its translation: CASSYGLTSGRGDTQYF.